The rows below give T cell receptor beta chains drawn from one sample of a study of blood T cell repertoires in COVID-19. Measured with immunoSEQ multiplex PCR; TCRdb has only the in-frame clones, and not every one. The data show about 300,000 clones, just under 90% seen once. Sequencing was done on a sample of peripheral blood. The receptors originated from a woman aged 25-40 years with COVID-19, enrolled during active disease. Each CDR3 is given with its conserved first and last residue. Each record gives: clone size, J gene, V gene, D gene, CDR3 DNA, CDR3 protein. The D gene is left open where the match is weak. The size field is filled for only some rows; it gives once, few, many or a size class.

clone size: NA
J gene: TRBJ2-3
V gene: TRBV5-4
D gene: TRBD2
CDR3 DNA: TGTGCCAGCAGGCATACTAGCGGGGGGGCTGCAGATACGCAGTATTTT
CDR3 protein: CASRHTSGGAADTQYF

clone size: NA
J gene: TRBJ1-1
V gene: TRBV13
D gene: TRBD1
CDR3 DNA: TGTGCCAGCAGCTCGAGGACAGGGCGGGACACTGAAGCTTTCTTT
CDR3 protein: CASSSRTGRDTEAFF

clone size: NA
J gene: TRBJ1-2
V gene: TRBV6-5
D gene: NA
CDR3 DNA: TGTGCCAGCAGTTACTCGAGGGATCCGGGGTATGGCTACACCTTC
CDR3 protein: CASSYSRDPGYGYTF

clone size: NA
J gene: TRBJ1-5
V gene: TRBV9
D gene: NA
CDR3 DNA: TGTGCCAGCAGGCTGGAGGGTTCGAGCAATCAGCCCCAGCATTTT
CDR3 protein: CASRLEGSSNQPQHF

clone size: NA
J gene: TRBJ1-2
V gene: TRBV19
D gene: NA
CDR3 DNA: TGTGCCAGTAGTATGTGGTCAGGGATTGGCTACACCTTC
CDR3 protein: CASSMWSGIGYTF

clone size: NA
J gene: TRBJ1-1
V gene: TRBV2
D gene: TRBD1
CDR3 DNA: TGTGCCAGCAGATCGGACAGGTGGAGCACTGAAGCTTTCTTT
CDR3 protein: CASRSDRWSTEAFF

clone size: NA
J gene: TRBJ1-1
V gene: TRBV2
D gene: TRBD1
CDR3 DNA: TGTGCCAGCAGCCTTGACAGGGGTGAGACTGAAGCTTTCTTT
CDR3 protein: CASSLDRGETEAFF

clone size: NA
J gene: TRBJ1-5
V gene: TRBV24-1
D gene: NA
CDR3 DNA: TGTGCCACCAGTATAGACAGTAGCAATCAGCCCCAGCATTTT
CDR3 protein: CATSIDSSNQPQHF

clone size: NA
J gene: TRBJ1-5
V gene: TRBV6-5
D gene: TRBD1
CDR3 DNA: TGTGCCAGCAGGGATTCAGGGGGCCATCAGCCCCAGCATTTT
CDR3 protein: CASRDSGGHQPQHF

clone size: NA
J gene: TRBJ1-5
V gene: TRBV9
D gene: NA
CDR3 DNA: TGTGCCAGCAGCTTGGCAGGCAATCAGCCCCAGCATTTT
CDR3 protein: CASSLAGNQPQHF

clone size: NA
J gene: TRBJ1-2
V gene: TRBV28
D gene: TRBD1
CDR3 DNA: TGTGCCAGCAGCCCCGGGACAGGGATCTATGGCTACACCTTC
CDR3 protein: CASSPGTGIYGYTF

clone size: NA
J gene: TRBJ1-2
V gene: TRBV15
D gene: NA
CDR3 DNA: TGTGCCACCAGCAGCAGAAACTATGGCTACACCTTC
CDR3 protein: CATSSRNYGYTF

clone size: many
J gene: TRBJ2-3
V gene: TRBV15
D gene: TRBD2
CDR3 DNA: TGTGCCACCAGCAGAGATAGCGGGGGGGCCTCCGGAGATACGCAGTATTTT
CDR3 protein: CATSRDSGGASGDTQYF

clone size: NA
J gene: TRBJ1-1
V gene: TRBV18
D gene: NA
CDR3 DNA: TGTGCCAGCTCGAGGGAAATGAACACTGAAGCTTTCTTT
CDR3 protein: CASSREMNTEAFF

clone size: NA
J gene: TRBJ1-1
V gene: TRBV7-3
D gene: NA
CDR3 DNA: TGTGCCAGCAGCTTAGAGCGTAACACTGAAGCTTTCTTT
CDR3 protein: CASSLERNTEAFF

clone size: many
J gene: TRBJ2-1
V gene: TRBV11-3
D gene: NA
CDR3 DNA: TGTGCCAGCAGCCCCGACAGGTACCGTGAGCAGTTCTTC
CDR3 protein: CASSPDRYREQFF

clone size: NA
J gene: TRBJ1-1
V gene: TRBV7-8
D gene: TRBD1
CDR3 DNA: TGTGCCAGCAGCTCATTCAAGGGGGCCCCAAGGGGAGCTTTCTTT
CDR3 protein: CASSSFKGAPRGAFF

clone size: NA
J gene: TRBJ1-2
V gene: TRBV4-1
D gene: NA
CDR3 DNA: TGCGCCAGCAGCCAAGGGACCCGGACGGGAGCCTATGGCTACACCTTC
CDR3 protein: CASSQGTRTGAYGYTF

clone size: once
J gene: TRBJ1-1
V gene: TRBV7-8
D gene: NA
CDR3 DNA: TGTGCCAGCAGCATACGATTTACCGGGACAAACGACACTGAAGCTTTCTTT
CDR3 protein: CASSIRFTGTNDTEAFF

clone size: NA
J gene: TRBJ2-7
V gene: TRBV7-2
D gene: TRBD2
CDR3 DNA: TGTGCCAGCAGGGGACGAGCGGGGTCTCCTTACGAGCAGTACTTC
CDR3 protein: CASRGRAGSPYEQYF

clone size: NA
J gene: TRBJ2-5
V gene: TRBV18
D gene: TRBD1
CDR3 DNA: TGTGCCAGCTCAATTGGGACAGGTACGCCACAAGAGACCCAGTACTTC
CDR3 protein: CASSIGTGTPQETQYF

clone size: NA
J gene: TRBJ1-1
V gene: TRBV3-1/TRBV3-2
D gene: TRBD1
CDR3 DNA: TGTGCCAGCAGCCAGCGCGGGACAGGGCCGACTGAAGCTTTCTTT
CDR3 protein: CASSQRGTGPTEAFF

clone size: NA
J gene: TRBJ2-1
V gene: TRBV7-2
D gene: NA
CDR3 DNA: TGTGCCAGCAGCTTAGCGGGGGGGCCGGATGAGCAGTTCTTC
CDR3 protein: CASSLAGGPDEQFF